The 30 T cell receptor beta chains below were found in one sample sequenced in a study of human T cells and chemical hapten exposure. The time point is: pre-sensitization, week 0. The treatment is: therapeutic diphenylcyclopropenone sensitization with weekly scalp DPC. A single record per CDR3 protein comes from TCRdb applying MiXCR to the RACE reads. This table has 200,000 to 300,000 distinct CDR3 sequences, more than 6.5% appearing once. This material consisted of whole blood, taken in connection with sensitization to the hapten diphenylcyclopropenone (DPC). These receptors were collected from a woman in her thirties or forties with alopecia areata. Some clones in this sample may be carry-over from other donors' samples.

The chain has TRBV4-3 and TRBJ2-3; D call uncertain. Trimming left V 0 bases short and J 1 base short, with 20 bases between. This CDR3 is built from 19 residues. Germline CDR1 LGHNA, CDR2 YSLEER. The CDR3 loop is CASSQDSIKSYWRTDTQYF. The CDR3 bases are TGCGCCAGCAGCCAAGATTCAATTAAATCGTATTGGCGCACAGATACGCAGTATTTT.

The rearrangement uses TRBV6-5 and TRBJ1-5, with 7 bases matching TRBD1. The CDR3 is made up of 14 amino acids. Germline values: CDR1 MNHEY, CDR2 SVGAGI. The J segment lost 6 bases and the V segment lost 6 bases, leaving 8 bases of the junction unmatched. The CDR3 nucleotides read TGTGCCAGCAGGAAAAACAGGGGAAGTCAGCCCCAGCATTTT. It yields the protein CASRKNRGSQPQHF.

On this clonotype: A clone one base away is much larger, so this may be a read error. The chain joins TRBV29-1 to TRBJ2-3; D is perhaps TRBD1 (6 bases). The CDR3 has 13 amino acids. The V gene's germline CDR1 is SQVTM and CDR2 ANQGSEA. As DNA, the CDR3 is TGCAGCGTTGTCTCCAGGGGCACAGATATGCAGTATTTT. Amino acids: CSVVSRGTDMQYF.

This clonotype came up many times. The chain couples TRBV7-8 to TRBJ1-5; D is ambiguous. From germline, CDR1 is SGHVS and CDR2 FQNEAQ. Trimming shortened V by 4 bases and J by 3 bases, and 4 bases separated the two germline ends. The CDR3 has 12 residues. DNA of the CDR3: TGTGCCAGCAGCTCTCCCAATCAGCCCCAGCATTTT. It translates to CASSSPNQPQHF.

The genes are TRBV2 and TRBJ1-1; no reliable D call. The CDR3 runs to 17 residues. The germline V and J ends were trimmed by 5 bases and 0 bases, with 19 bases remaining between them. CDR1 is SNHLY, CDR2 FYNNEI, per germline. The CDR3 region is CASSKDGVGFLNTEAFF. CDR3 bases: TGTGCCAGCAGTAAGGACGGCGTGGGATTCTTGAACACTGAAGCTTTCTTT. Variable domain in full (rest from reference TRBV2 and TRBJ1-1): EPEVTQTPSHQVTQMGQEVILRCVPISNHLYFYWYRQILGQKVEFLVSFYNNEISEKSEIFDDQFSVERPDGSNFTLKIRSTKLEDSAMYFCASSKDGVGFLNTEAFFGQGTRLTVV.

This chain uses TRBV20-1 with TRBJ1-6, with unresolved D. Between the trimmed V and J ends, which lost 3 bases and 9 bases, there was a span of 18 bases. The CDR3 spans 15 residues. Germline V CDR1 and CDR2: DFQATT, SNEGSKA (reference sequence). The CDR3 coding sequence is TGCAGTGCTAGTTCTGGCCTTGAGATCGGTTCACCCCTCCACTTT. Residues: CSASSGLEIGSPLHF.

The chain joins TRBV20-1 to TRBJ2-1; perhaps D is TRBD1 or TRBD2 (7 bases each). The CDR3 is 21 amino acids. V gave up 3 bases and J gave up 0 bases, with 30 bases separating them. Germline CDR1 DFQATT, CDR2 SNEGSKA (reference sequence). This CDR3 reads CSARGGAGGFPLAASYNEQFF. CDR3 sequence (DNA): TGCAGTGCTAGGGGGGGCGCAGGGGGTTTTCCTCTAGCGGCCTCCTACAATGAGCAGTTCTTC.

This clonotype was counted between two and nine times. The V gene is TRBV6-5, the J gene TRBJ1-2, with 7 bases matching TRBD1. The germline V gene has CDR1 MNHEY and CDR2 SVGAGI. The V gene end was trimmed by 5 bases and the J gene end by 2 bases; junction bases not matched to a gene: 5. The CDR3 consists of 14 residues. The chain's CDR3 is CASSTPGGNYGYTF. The CDR3, as DNA: TGTGCCAGCAGTACCCCAGGGGGAAACTATGGCTACACCTTC.

This clonotype was seen a handful of times. J is TRBJ2-5 and V is TRBV10-3; possibly TRBD2 for D (6 bases). V was pared by 0 bases and J by 6 bases, with 14 bases between. The CDR3 sequence is 15 residues long. CDR1 and CDR2 from the germline V gene are ENHRY and SYGVKD. The CDR3 bases are TGTGCCATCAGTGAGTCATCGGGGGTCCGGAAGACCCAGTACTTC. This codes for CAISESSGVRKTQYF.

This chain connects TRBV18 to TRBJ2-5, with a weak D call TRBD2 (6 bases). The germline V gene has CDR1 KGHSH and CDR2 LQKENI. Trimming cost V 1 base and J 3 bases, with 6 bases left between them. The CDR3 has 13 residues. As DNA, the CDR3 is TGTGCCAGCTCACCACGGAGGGAAGAGACCCAGTACTTC. It specifies CASSPRREETQYF.

This clonotype was detected only a few times. This chain uses TRBV4-3 with TRBJ2-7, with D perhaps assigned TRBD1 or TRBD2 (5 bases each). V was shortened by 1 base and J by 7 bases, with 20 bases between the two germline ends. This CDR3 spans 16 amino acids. Per germline, CDR1 LGHNA and CDR2 YSLEER. The CDR3 sequence is CASSQARGSRAREQYF. The DNA of the CDR3 is TGCGCCAGCAGCCAAGCGAGGGGCAGTAGGGCGCGGGAGCAGTACTTC.

This chain links TRBV7-2 with TRBJ1-6, with TRBD1 as a possible D gene (5 bases). V was trimmed by 5 bases and J by 7 bases, leaving 21 bases between them. The CDR3 sequence is 17 residues long. CDR1 is SGHTA, CDR2 FQGNSA, per germline. For the CDR3, the DNA is TGTGCCAGCAGCCGCACCCCCCGGGGGTCATCGAATTCACCCCTCCACTTT. Translated, it gives CASSRTPRGSSNSPLHF.

The chain employs TRBV4-2 and TRBJ1-1; D perhaps matches TRBD1 (6 bases). V lost 0 bases to trimming and J lost 6 bases, with 14 bases between them. This CDR3 region has 15 residues. CDR1 LGHNA and CDR2 YNFKEQ come from the germline V gene. Written as DNA, the CDR3 is TGTGCCAGCAGCCAAGACAGGGGATTAAGCGCTGAAGCTTTCTTT. The encoded protein is CASSQDRGLSAEAFF.

The chain uses TRBV29-1 and TRBJ2-3; tentatively, D is TRBD1 (5 bases). The germline V gene has CDR1 SQVTM and CDR2 ANQGSEA. The CDR3 is 16 residues long. Trimming took 1 base from V and 2 from J, leaving 16 bases between them. The chain's CDR3 is CSVEGEGASSTDTQYF. The CDR3, as DNA: TGCAGCGTTGAAGGAGAAGGGGCCTCTTCCACAGATACGCAGTATTTT.

This clonotype was counted many times. The chain recombines TRBV5-1 with TRBJ1-2; 7 nucleotides match TRBD1. Germline lookup yields CDR1 SGHRS and CDR2 YFSETQ. CDR3 length: 15 amino acids. V lost 0 bases, J lost 8 bases, and 10 bases stayed unmatched. In nucleotides, the CDR3 is TGCGCCAGCAGCTTGGGACAGGGTGCAGCTATCGGCTACACCTTC. Translating it yields CASSLGQGAAIGYTF. The full variable domain, with the rest looked up from reference TRBV5-1 and TRBJ1-2, is KAGVTQTPRYLIKTRGQQVTLSCSPISGHRSVSWYQQTPGQGLQFLFEYFSETQRNKGNFPGRFSGRQFSNSRSEMNVSTLELGDSALYLCASSLGQGAAIGYTFGSGTRLTVV.

This clonotype occurred a few times. The chain uses TRBV3-1 and TRBJ1-6, with D uncertain. V was shortened by 6 bases and J by 6 bases, with 18 bases between the two germline ends. The CDR3 covers 16 residues. Germline CDR1 reads LGHDT; CDR2 reads YNNKEL (reference sequence). CDR3 nucleotide sequence: TGTGCCAGCAGTCACCTCGGCGGACGGGCTAATTCACCCCTCCACTTT. Protein sequence: CASSHLGGRANSPLHF.

CDR3 nucleotides: TGTGCCAGCAGCTTCGTTAGGACCGGGGAGCTGTTTTTT. It translates to CASSFVRTGELFF. The chain combines TRBV7-2 with TRBJ2-2, with D unclear. The CDR3 has 13 amino acids. The V end lost 3 bases, the J end lost 5 bases, and 7 bases lay between the germline ends. Germline-derived CDR1 and CDR2 are SGHTA and FQGNSA.

CDR3 region: CASSPGTPGDEQYF. In DNA form, the CDR3 reads TGTGCCAGCAGCCCAGGGACTCCGGGTGACGAGCAGTACTTC. This chain links TRBV9 with TRBJ2-7, with D perhaps matching TRBD2 (6 bases). In germline, CDR1 is SGDLS, CDR2 YYNGEE. The CDR3 is made up of 14 amino acids. Trimming removed 4 bases from V and 5 bases from J, with 16 bases in between.

This clonotype was counted only a few times. The rearrangement links TRBV10-3 to TRBJ2-5, with TRBD2 identical over 7 bases. The CDR3 totals 14 residues. Germline CDR1 and CDR2: ENHRY and SYGVKD. V was pared by 5 bases and J by 2 bases, with 5 bases of the junction left unmatched. The CDR3 DNA sequence: TGTGCCATCAGTCCCACTAGCGCGCAAGAGACCCAGTACTTC. This encodes CAISPTSAQETQYF.

This chain joins TRBV27 and TRBJ1-2; D possibly corresponds to TRBD1 (5 bases). CDR1 is MNHEY and CDR2 is SMNVEV in the germline V gene (reference sequence). This CDR3 region has 14 residues. With 6 bases removed from V and 2 bases from J, the gap between germline ends came to 13 bases. Here the CDR3 DNA reads TGTGCCAGCAGCAAACAGGCGATGAACTATGGCTACACCTTC. Residues: CASSKQAMNYGYTF.

The J gene is TRBJ1-6, the V gene TRBV4-1; no clear D gene. Germline CDR1 reads MGHRA; CDR2 reads YSYEKL. Trimming took 1 base from V and 10 from J, leaving 11 bases between them. CDR3 length equals 14 residues. CDR3 coding DNA: TGCGCCAGCAGCCAAGCCGTCTCGGGGTCACCCCTCCACTTT. Protein: CASSQAVSGSPLHF.

This clonotype was found a few times. This chain uses TRBV20-1 with TRBJ2-3; tentatively, D is TRBD1 (5 bases). This CDR3 has 13 residues. Germline CDR1 DFQATT, CDR2 SNEGSKA (reference sequence). V lost 6 bases and J 1 base, leaving 11 bases between the germline ends. The CDR3 is CSATGGGTDTQYF. For the CDR3, the DNA is TGCAGTGCCACAGGCGGTGGCACAGATACGCAGTATTTT.

This clonotype has only one observation. The genes are TRBV6-5 and TRBJ1-1; D unclear. The V gene's germline CDR1 is MNHEY and CDR2 SVGAGI. This CDR3 has 15 residues. V dropped 0 bases and J dropped 3 bases, with 11 bases sitting between them. The DNA of the CDR3 is TGTGCCAGCAGTTACTCCGGTTACCAGGACACTGAAGCTTTCTTT. Translation: CASSYSGYQDTEAFF.

The genes are TRBV12-3 or TRBV12-4 and TRBJ2-7; perhaps TRBD1 as D (6 bases). Trimming pared 8 bases from V and 1 base from J, leaving 15 bases between. The CDR3 is 14 residues long. DNA for the CDR3: TGTGCCAGCCAAATTTGGGGGCTTTCCTACGAGCAGTACTTC. Protein product: CASQIWGLSYEQYF.

This clonotype has more than one count but fewer than ten. This rearrangement joins TRBV5-1 to TRBJ1-2; TRBD1 agrees at 8 bases. Looked up from germline, CDR1 is SGHRS and CDR2 is YFSETQ. V trimming: 3 bases; J trimming: 8 bases; junction bases outside the gene matches: 6. There are 13 residues in the CDR3. The CDR3 DNA is TGCGCCAGCAGCTATGGACAGGGTTTCGGCTACACCTTC. Amino acids: CASSYGQGFGYTF.

The chain couples TRBV7-9 to TRBJ1-5; D remains ambiguous. The length of the CDR3 is 16 residues. CDR1 and CDR2 from the germline V gene are SEHNR and FQNEAQ (reference sequence). V lost 4 bases, J lost 2 bases, and 15 bases lay in between. In nucleotides, the CDR3 is TGTGCCAGCAGCTCGCCGACTGGGGAAGGCAATCAGCCCCAGCATTTT. Translated: CASSSPTGEGNQPQHF.

The sample holds a few counts of this clonotype. The V call is TRBV7-2, the J call TRBJ2-7; tentatively, D is TRBD2 (5 bases). CDR3 length: 15 residues. Germline V gene data show CDR1 as SGHTA and CDR2 as FQGNSA. With 5 bases removed from V and 7 bases from J, the gap between germline ends came to 21 bases. CDR3 sequence (DNA): TGTGCCAGCAGCCCCCTGGGTGTCGGGCCGGGGGAGCAGTACTTC. Translated, it gives CASSPLGVGPGEQYF. Full variable domain (rest looked up from reference TRBV7-2 and TRBJ2-7): GAGVSQSPSNKVTEKGKDVELRCDPISGHTALYWYRQSLGQGLEFLIYFQGNSAPDKSGLPSDRFSAERTGGSVSTLTIQRTQQEDSAVYLCASSPLGVGPGEQYFGPGTRLTVT.

The V and J genes are TRBV4-3 and TRBJ1-2; 9 positions agree with TRBD1. CDR1 is LGHNA and CDR2 is YSLEER in the germline V gene. J lost 4 bases, V lost 3 bases, and 6 bases had no gene match. This CDR3 is 15 amino acids long. CDR3 loop: CASSQGTGSGYGYTF. In DNA form, the CDR3 reads TGCGCCAGCAGCCAGGGGACAGGGAGTGGCTATGGCTACACCTTC.

The J gene is TRBJ2-3, the V gene TRBV7-3; D is unresolved. Germline V gene data show CDR1 as SGHTA and CDR2 as FQGTGA. The CDR3 runs 13 residues. V lost 1 base and J lost 8, with 10 bases in between. The CDR3 region is CASSLMPPGTQYF. CDR3 DNA sequence: TGTGCCAGCAGCTTAATGCCCCCGGGTACGCAGTATTTT.

This chain links TRBV6-6 with TRBJ2-2; perhaps TRBD1 as D (6 bases). From germline, CDR1 is MNHNY and CDR2 SVGAGI (reference sequence). The V end was cut by 5 bases, the J end by 1 base, with 11 bases between. The CDR3 loop spans 15 amino acids. CDR3 nucleotide sequence: TGTGCCAGCAGTGATCCGGGACAGAACACCGGGGAGCTGTTTTTT. This codes for CASSDPGQNTGELFF.